The 17 T cell receptor beta chains listed next were all sequenced from one sample in a study of T cell responses to AZD1222 COVID-19 vaccine. Sequencing used immunoSEQ multiplex PCR; TCRdb keeps in-frame clones, though not all of them. The profile covers roughly 100,000 clones, with 87% appearing a single time and just under 3% taken by the ten largest. Here the sequenced sample was peripheral blood, taken on day 0 of AZD1222 vaccination. The receptor source for this set is an adult in good health.

CDR3 coding DNA: TGCGCCAGCAGCCAAGACGGGAGTGGCGGGGAGCTGTTTTTT. Translating gives CASSQDGSGGELFF. The chain is built from TRBV4-3 and TRBJ2-2; TRBD2 is a possible D gene (6 bases). Germline CDR1 LGHNA, CDR2 YSLEER. V dropped 0 bases and J dropped 7 bases, with 9 bases sitting between them. The CDR3 is made up of 14 amino acids.

The chain employs TRBV9 and TRBJ1-1; 9 nucleotides align to TRBD1. The CDR3 sequence is 13 residues long. Germline V lookup: CDR1 SGDLS, CDR2 YYNGEE. V lost 3 bases and J lost 5; bases outside the gene matches: 2. The DNA for the CDR3 is TGTGCCAGCAGCGAGGGGACAGGGACTGAAGCTTTCTTT. This translates into CASSEGTGTEAFF.

This chain uses TRBV27 with TRBJ2-3; tentatively, D is TRBD2 (6 bases). V lost 6 bases, J lost 0 bases, and 10 bases lay in between. Germline CDR1 MNHEY, CDR2 SMNVEV (reference sequence). This CDR3 contains 14 residues. DNA for the CDR3: TGTGCCAGCAGCCTAGCGCGTAGCACAGATACGCAGTATTTT. Encoded protein: CASSLARSTDTQYF.

This chain uses TRBV19 with TRBJ2-3; no firm D call. The V end was cut by 4 bases, the J end by 6 bases, with 14 bases between. Germline CDR1 and CDR2: LNHDA and SQIVND (reference sequence). This CDR3 has 14 residues. The CDR3 DNA follows: TGTGCCAGTAGTACGGGCCCACAAAGGGATACGCAGTATTTT. It encodes CASSTGPQRDTQYF.

The rearrangement joins TRBV18 to TRBJ2-7, with TRBD1 identical over 7 bases. There are 15 residues in the CDR3. The V segment lost 4 bases and the J segment 3 bases; nucleotides outside the gene matches: 9. CDR1 KGHSH and CDR2 LQKENI come from the germline V gene. CDR3 coding DNA: TGTGCCAGCTCACGAGACAGGGCCGAGGTCTACGAGCAGTACTTC. It specifies CASSRDRAEVYEQYF.

The chain carries TRBV9 and TRBJ2-5; possible D gene TRBD1, 5 bases. The ends were cut back, 0 bases at V and 5 bases at J, with 17 bases in the middle. CDR1 is SGDLS, CDR2 YYNGEE, per germline. This CDR3 is built from 16 residues. The DNA of the CDR3 is TGTGCCAGCAGCGTAGGGCAGGGTCCCGGTGCGGAGACCCAGTACTTC. Translation gives CASSVGQGPGAETQYF.

This chain links TRBV18 with TRBJ1-1; D gene unclear. V shed 3 bases and J shed 11 bases, with 19 bases lying between them. Germline V gene data show CDR1 as KGHSH and CDR2 as LQKENI. The CDR3 has 14 residues. CDR3 protein: CASSPGNRLPRAFF. DNA of the CDR3: TGTGCCAGCTCACCGGGCAATCGACTACCAAGGGCTTTCTTT. The full variable domain, its missing parts supplied by reference TRBV18 and TRBJ1-1, is NAGVMQNPRHLVRRRGQEARLRCSPMKGHSHVYWYRQLPEEGLKFMVYLQKENIIDESGMPKERFSAEFPKEGPSILRIQQVVRGDSAAYFCASSPGNRLPRAFFGQGTRLTVV.

J is TRBJ2-3 and V is TRBV28; weak D call: TRBD2 (6 bases). From germline, CDR1 is MDHEN and CDR2 SYDVKM. V lost 6 bases and J lost 0, with 16 bases in between. This CDR3 spans 16 amino acids. The CDR3 sequence: CASSTPSAGSTDTQYF. CDR3 DNA: TGTGCCAGCAGCACCCCGTCTGCGGGGAGCACAGATACGCAGTATTTT.

This clone was observed a single time. The chain links TRBV12-5 to TRBJ2-2, with D tentatively TRBD2 (6 bases). The CDR3 is made up of 13 amino acids. The V end was cut by 7 bases, the J end by 4 bases, with 10 bases between. The germline gives CDR1 LGHNT, CDR2 FRNRAP. In DNA, the CDR3 is TGTGCTAGTGTCCTGGGGGGCACCGGGGAGCTGTTTTTT. Its protein is CASVLGGTGELFF.

This chain connects TRBV19 to TRBJ2-5; D uncertain. The V gene lost 5 bases and the J gene lost 4 bases, with 8 bases spanning the gap. This CDR3 contains 12 residues. Germline CDR1 LNHDA, CDR2 SQIVND (reference sequence). CDR3 protein: CASSEKGETQYF. DNA for the CDR3: TGTGCCAGTAGTGAGAAAGGAGAGACCCAGTACTTC.

This chain connects TRBV9 to TRBJ2-3; 7 positions match TRBD2. Germline CDR1 is SGDLS and CDR2 is YYNGEE. V was pared by 0 bases and J by 0 bases, with 4 bases of the junction left unmatched. The CDR3 covers 16 residues. CDR3 region: CASSVAGGGSTDTQYF. The CDR3 DNA reads TGTGCCAGCAGCGTAGCCGGCGGGGGAAGCACAGATACGCAGTATTTT.

The chain's CDR3 is CASSYRTGNEQYF. The CDR3 region has the DNA TGTGCCAGCAGTTACCGGACGGGTAACGAGCAGTACTTC. V and J are TRBV2 and TRBJ2-7, with D hard to call. V was clipped by 5 bases and J by 5 bases, with 13 bases between them. The CDR3 loop spans 13 amino acids. Germline V lookup: CDR1 SNHLY, CDR2 FYNNEI.

The DNA for the CDR3 is TGTGCCAGCAGCCCAGGGGGCTCGGAGACCCAGTACTTC. Translating it yields CASSPGGSETQYF. The chain carries TRBV7-3 and TRBJ2-5; 8 bases agree with TRBD1. Germline-derived CDR1 and CDR2 are SGHTA and FQGTGA. V lost 5 bases, J lost 5 bases, and 4 bases stayed unmatched. CDR3 size: 13 residues.

This rearrangement joins TRBV6-5 to TRBJ1-4; TRBD1 aligns across 7 bases. CDR1 is MNHEY and CDR2 is SVGAGI in the germline V gene. The CDR3 loop spans 13 amino acids. The V and J ends lost 6 bases and 8 bases, in that order; junction bases with no gene match: 6. CDR3 nucleotides: TGTGCCAGCAGCTGGGACAGTCGGGAAAAACTGTTTTTT. It is translated as CASSWDSREKLFF.

The rearrangement uses TRBV9 and TRBJ1-3; D not resolved. The CDR3 loop spans 13 amino acids. V lost 6 bases and J 1 base, leaving 8 bases between the germline ends. From germline, CDR1 is SGDLS and CDR2 YYNGEE. The CDR3 loop reads CASTQGSGNTIYF. The CDR3 coding sequence is TGTGCCAGCACTCAAGGGTCTGGAAACACCATATATTTT.

Comments on this clone: The junction shows a germline mismatch at one end, possibly a read error. The chain employs TRBV5-1 and TRBJ2-3, with D perhaps matching TRBD2 (5 bases). The CDR3 is made up of 14 amino acids. Germline CDR1 reads SGHRS; CDR2 reads YFSETQ. The CDR3 coding sequence is TGTGCCAGCAGCTTGGAGGCTCTCACAGATACGCAGTATTTT. Its translation is CASSLEALTDTQYF.

The chain carries TRBV7-2 and TRBJ2-1; D perhaps matches TRBD2 (6 bases). With 5 bases removed from V and 2 bases from J, the gap between germline ends came to 19 bases. CDR1 and CDR2 from the germline V gene are SGHTA and FQGNSA. The length of the CDR3 is 17 residues. CDR3 in amino acids: CASSPKAGRSTYNEQFF. CDR3 sequence (DNA): TGTGCCAGCAGCCCGAAGGCAGGGAGGTCAACCTACAATGAGCAGTTCTTC.